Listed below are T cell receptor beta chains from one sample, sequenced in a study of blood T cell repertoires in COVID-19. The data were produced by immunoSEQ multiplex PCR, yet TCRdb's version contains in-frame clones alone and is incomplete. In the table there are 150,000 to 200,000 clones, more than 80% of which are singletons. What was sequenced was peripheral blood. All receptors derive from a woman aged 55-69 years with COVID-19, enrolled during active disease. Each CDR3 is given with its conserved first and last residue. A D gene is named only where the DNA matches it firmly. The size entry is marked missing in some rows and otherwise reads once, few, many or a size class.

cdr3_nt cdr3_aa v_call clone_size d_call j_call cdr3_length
TGCGCCAGCAGCTTGGGCAGTAATGAAAAACTGTTTTTT CASSLGSNEKLFF TRBV5-1 once - TRBJ1-4 13
TGCGCCAGCAGCTTCACTAGCGGGTACGTTGTACACAATGAGCAGTTCTTC CASSFTSGYVVHNEQFF TRBV5-1 - TRBD2 TRBJ2-1 17
TGTGCCAGCAGCTTAGGGGGGCTAGCGGGCACAGATACGCAGTATTTT CASSLGGLAGTDTQYF TRBV7-9 - - TRBJ2-3 16
TGTGCCAGCAGTTTAAGGGGTCAGCCCCAGCATTTT CASSLRGQPQHF TRBV27 - - TRBJ1-5 12
TGTGCCAGTAGTACTTACTTAGAGGCCCACGAGCAGTACTTC CASSTYLEAHEQYF TRBV19 - - TRBJ2-7 14
TGTGCCAGCAGCTTATCACGACCGGGAACCGGGGAGCTGTTTTTT CASSLSRPGTGELFF TRBV11-3 - - TRBJ2-2 15
TGTGCCAGCAGTGAGGGGGCGAACACTGAAGCTTTCTTT CASSEGANTEAFF TRBV6-4 many - TRBJ1-1 13
TGTGCCAGCTCACCCGGGACAGGGGGCTTCTATGGCTACACCTTC CASSPGTGGFYGYTF TRBV18 - TRBD1 TRBJ1-2 15
TGTGCCAGCAGTGACTCTAGCGGGGGGGCCAATGAGCAGTTCTTC CASSDSSGGANEQFF TRBV6-4 few TRBD2 TRBJ2-1 15
TGTGCCAGCAGTTACTGTACCTTAACAGCGAACACTGAAGCTTTCTTT CASSYCTLTANTEAFF TRBV6-7 - - TRBJ1-1 16
TGTGCCAGCAGCCAAGATGCTAGCGGGGGGGTTGGTGAGCAGTTCTTC CASSQDASGGVGEQFF TRBV4-2 - TRBD2 TRBJ2-1 16
TGTGCCAGCAGCTTAGCAGGGGGCAAGAACACTGAAGCTTTCTTT CASSLAGGKNTEAFF TRBV7-3 - TRBD1 TRBJ1-1 15
TGTGCCAGCACCCCGGTGGGGGGAAACACTGAAGCTTTCTTT CASTPVGGNTEAFF TRBV7-9 - - TRBJ1-1 14
TGTGCCACCAGCAGAGATCGAGGTTCACCCCTCCACTTT CATSRDRGSPLHF TRBV15 - - TRBJ1-6 13
TGTGCCAGCAGCTTAAGTGGGCGGGAGTTCAATCAGCCCCAGCATTTT CASSLSGREFNQPQHF TRBV7-2 - - TRBJ1-5 16
TGCGCCAGCAGCTACCCGAGCGGGGGGTACAATGAGCAGTTCTTC CASSYPSGGYNEQFF TRBV5-1 - TRBD2 TRBJ2-1 15
TGTGCCAGCAGCCTCGGACAGGGGGTCTCTGGAAACACCATATATTTT CASSLGQGVSGNTIYF TRBV5-4 - TRBD1 TRBJ1-3 16
TGTGCCAGCTGCGGGGCCTCCCTGGGTGGAAACACCATATATTTT CASCGASLGGNTIYF TRBV28 - - TRBJ1-3 15
TGCGCCAGCAGCTTGGCCGGGTCCTATGGCTACACCTTC CASSLAGSYGYTF TRBV5-1 - - TRBJ1-2 13
TGTGCCAGCAGCGTAAGACAGGGGGGTGAGCAGTTCTTC CASSVRQGGEQFF TRBV9 - TRBD1 TRBJ2-1 13
TGTGCCTGGGGGGGAACCGGGACTCCGATATATTTT CAWGGTGTPIYF TRBV30 - - TRBJ1-3 12
TGCGCCAGCAGCCATTTTAGCCAGGGGTTCCCTATTGACGGCTACACCTTC CASSHFSQGFPIDGYTF TRBV4-1 - - TRBJ1-2 17
TGTGCCAGCAGCCAAGACAGGGGATTACCGAACACCGGGGAGCTGTTTTTT CASSQDRGLPNTGELFF TRBV4-2 - - TRBJ2-2 17
TGTGCCAGCGGCGGGGGGGTTACCGGGGAGCTGTTTTTT CASGGGVTGELFF TRBV9 - TRBD2 TRBJ2-2 13
TGTGCCAGTAGTATGGGACAGCCCTCTTCACCCCTCCACTTT CASSMGQPSSPLHF TRBV19 - TRBD1 TRBJ1-6 14
TGTGCCAGCAGCCCTCAAACCTTTTGGGACAGCCCCTACGGCCAGTACTTC CASSPQTFWDSPYGQYF TRBV3-1/TRBV3-2 - TRBD1 TRBJ2-7 17
TGTGCCAGCAGTTACCAAGAGATGAACACTGAAGCTTTCTTT CASSYQEMNTEAFF TRBV6-6 - - TRBJ1-1 14
TGTGCCAGCAGCTCCGGACAGGGCCGTATGACTAATGAAAAACTGTTTTTT CASSSGQGRMTNEKLFF TRBV11-2 once TRBD1 TRBJ1-4 17
TGTGCCAGCAGCTTAACCCCAGGGAGGGGCGATGAGCAGTTCTTC CASSLTPGRGDEQFF TRBV7-3 - TRBD2 TRBJ2-1 15
TGTGCCAGCAGCTTTTCCGGGGCGGGGGTGAACTACGAGCAGTACTTC CASSFSGAGVNYEQYF TRBV7-9 - TRBD2 TRBJ2-7 16
TGCGCCAGCAGCTTGGCCCTCGGACAGGGGGCTAACACTGAAGCTTTCTTT CASSLALGQGANTEAFF TRBV5-1 - TRBD1 TRBJ1-1 17
TGTGCCAGCAGCGGGGACAGGGGAATGGATACGCAGTATTTT CASSGDRGMDTQYF TRBV7-3 - TRBD1 TRBJ2-3 14
TGTGCCAGCAGCGTAGGGACTATCCAAGAGACCCAGTACTTC CASSVGTIQETQYF TRBV9 once - TRBJ2-5 14
TGTGCCAGCAGCGTAGAACCTCCAGAGGCCCAGTACTTC CASSVEPPEAQYF TRBV7-9 - - TRBJ2-5 13
TGTGCCAGCAGCCCCAGGGGCAGTGGGGAGCTGTTTTTT CASSPRGSGELFF TRBV5-6 - - TRBJ2-2 13
TGTGCCATCAGCAGCGGGGGGGCGGGAGATACGCAGTATTTT CAISSGGAGDTQYF TRBV10-3 - TRBD2 TRBJ2-3 14
TGTGCCAGCTCAGCCGAGACAGGGGGAAGGACTGAAGCTTTCTTT CASSAETGGRTEAFF TRBV18 - TRBD1 TRBJ1-1 15
TGTGCCAGTAGTATAAATTCCGGGACAGGGGAGAGCTCCTATAATTCACCCCTCCACTTT CASSINSGTGESSYNSPLHF TRBV19 - TRBD1 TRBJ1-6 20
TGTGCCAGCAGCCGGGACAGCCCGAACACTGAAGCTTTCTTT CASSRDSPNTEAFF TRBV3-1/TRBV3-2 - TRBD1 TRBJ1-1 14